The present T cell receptor beta chain was sequenced within a study of graft-versus-host responses after intestinal transplantation. Study-wide background: In this cohort, recipients had multivisceral, liver-intestinal, or isolated intestinal transplants. Every transplant recipient was induced with anti-thymocyte globulin, then maintained on tacrolimus and steroids for two to four years. Regarding the study as a whole: GvH clones surfaced in recipient marrow, some emerging earlier in ileum or blood. The presence of high graft-versus-host to host-versus-graft clonal ratios in allografts characterized patients with graft-donor T cell macrochimerism.

The protocol was immunoSEQ multiplex PCR, while the TCRdb copy is restricted to in-frame clones and leaves out a portion. Of 57,000 or so clones in the sample, about 90% were seen once. The germline V gene has CDR1 MNHNS and CDR2 SASEGT. The germline V and J ends were trimmed by 2 bases and 6 bases, with 17 bases remaining between them. The CDR3 has 15 amino acids. A note on this clone: The antigen is unknown.

The sample was PBMCs, taken roughly 120 days after intestinal transplantation. This clonotype was sampled from a human patient who received an intestinal transplant, so some T cells may come from the graft donor. The V gene is TRBV6-1, the J gene TRBJ2-7, with no clear D. CDR3 in amino acids: CASSEKFGDPSEQYF. Here the CDR3 DNA reads TGTGCCAGCAGTGAAAAATTTGGGGATCCGAGCGAGCAGTACTTC.